The next 25 T cell receptor beta chains were all read from a single sample in a study of CD8 T cells in ankylosing spondylitis. Overall study results and limits: Ankylosing spondylitis blood seemed to carry a telltale TCR beta motif made of fewer than ten highly homologous variants.

Their cognate antigens are unknown. TCRdb passed the 5' RACE reads through MiXCR, listing each CDR3 protein once. This repertoire shows more than 650,000 distinct CDR3 sequences, over 9.5% found once; its top ten account for 0.51%. The sequenced sample consisted of blood, either unsorted or a sorted T cell fraction (not recorded which). These receptors were collected from a male donor with ankylosing spondylitis.

The V call is TRBV6-1, the J call TRBJ2-1, with 7 bases fitting TRBD2. This CDR3 region has 15 residues. Germline-derived CDR1 and CDR2 are MNHNS and SASEGT. The ends lost 6 bases at V and 7 bases at J; junction bases unmatched: 12. This CDR3 reads CASRFRDYGVNEQFF. The CDR3 DNA reads TGTGCCAGCAGATTCCGGGACTACGGTGTGAATGAGCAGTTCTTC.

The sample holds a few counts of this clonotype. The chain recombines TRBV20-1 with TRBJ2-7; D possibly corresponds to TRBD2 (6 bases). The CDR3 is 15 residues long. The ends were cut back, 0 bases at V and 1 base at J, with 13 bases in the middle. The germline CDR1 and CDR2 sequences are DFQATT and SNEGSKA (reference sequence). The CDR3 DNA follows: TGCAGTGCTAGAGAGCCGGGACTTACGTCCTACGAGCAGTACTTC. Its protein is CSAREPGLTSYEQYF.

This rearrangement joins TRBV5-1 to TRBJ1-1; D gene uncertain. There are 14 residues in the CDR3. V gave up 3 bases and J gave up 11 bases, with 20 bases separating them. Germline assignment: CDR1 SGHRS and CDR2 YFSETQ. This chain's CDR3 is CASSSWTAKTVAFF. In DNA, the CDR3 is TGCGCCAGCAGCTCATGGACGGCAAAGACCGTGGCTTTCTTT.

This clonotype was found many times. This chain uses TRBV6-5 with TRBJ2-7; no firm D call. Trimming took 9 bases from V and 4 from J, leaving 10 bases between them. Germline V gives CDR1 MNHEY, CDR2 SVGAGI. The CDR3 spans 11 residues. The CDR3 region is CASKQSYEQYF. The CDR3 DNA reads TGTGCCAGTAAACAGAGTTACGAGCAGTACTTC.

The chain couples TRBV7-6 to TRBJ1-6; 9 nucleotides align to TRBD1. V shed 5 bases, J shed 1 base, and the junction held 6 bases outside the gene matches. There are 17 residues in the CDR3. Germline assignment: CDR1 SGHVS and CDR2 FNYEAQ. The CDR3 sequence: CASSRGQGKSYNSPLHF. The DNA for the CDR3 is TGTGCCAGCAGCCGTGGACAGGGGAAATCCTATAATTCACCCCTCCACTTT.

The rearrangement joins TRBV28 to TRBJ2-7; a possible D gene is TRBD2 (6 bases). The germline V gene has CDR1 MDHEN and CDR2 SYDVKM. V was shortened by 7 bases and J by 3 bases, with 19 bases between the two germline ends. This CDR3 is 15 amino acids long. CDR3 loop: CASTSLGAGRYEQYF. DNA for the CDR3: TGTGCCAGCACCTCCCTTGGGGCGGGACGCTACGAGCAGTACTTC.

V gene TRBV4-2 combines with J gene TRBJ1-4; D ambiguous. Germline assignment: CDR1 LGHNA and CDR2 YNFKEQ. V dropped 0 bases and J dropped 16 bases, with 18 bases sitting between them. The CDR3 consists of 14 residues. The DNA of the CDR3 is TGTGCCAGCAGCCAAGATCGAGAACTCTACAATCAGTTTTTT. Translating gives CASSQDRELYNQFF.

This chain links TRBV7-2 with TRBJ1-1, with no clear D. This CDR3 has 12 amino acids. Trimming shortened V by 2 bases and J by 5 bases, and 6 bases separated the two germline ends. CDR1 and CDR2 from the germline V gene are SGHTA and FQGNSA. The DNA for the CDR3 is TGTGCCAGCAGCTTATGGCAAACTGAAGCTTTCTTT. Translation: CASSLWQTEAFF.

This clonotype occurred a few times. The chain is built from TRBV18 and TRBJ1-2; possibly TRBD1 for D (5 bases). The CDR3 has 12 amino acids. The V end was cut by 3 bases, the J end by 6 bases, with 8 bases between. CDR1 is KGHSH and CDR2 is LQKENI in the germline V gene. The DNA for the CDR3 is TGTGCCAGCTCACCGGCCAGGGATGGCTACACCTTC. Translating it yields CASSPARDGYTF.

This chain connects TRBV20-1 to TRBJ2-2, with 8 positions matching TRBD1. The germline V gene encodes CDR1 DFQATT and CDR2 SNEGSKA (reference sequence). V was pared by 1 base and J by 1 base, with 2 bases of the junction left unmatched. The CDR3 runs to 15 residues. CDR3 in amino acids: CSARGGTGNTGELFF. Written as DNA, the CDR3 is TGCAGTGCTAGAGGGGGGACAGGGAACACCGGGGAGCTGTTTTTT.

This clonotype occurred many times. V usage is TRBV29-1 and J usage is TRBJ1-1; D remains unclear. Trimming removed 4 bases from V and 7 bases from J, with 7 bases in between. The germline V gene has CDR1 SQVTM and CDR2 ANQGSEA. The CDR3 spans 10 residues. CDR3 region: CSVVEVEAFF. The DNA for the CDR3 is TGCAGCGTTGTAGAGGTTGAAGCTTTCTTT.

This clonotype was observed a few times. This chain links TRBV20-1 with TRBJ2-5; D is perhaps TRBD1 (5 bases). The ends were cut back, 7 bases at V and 0 bases at J, with 18 bases in the middle. In germline, CDR1 is DFQATT, CDR2 SNEGSKA (reference sequence). The CDR3 length is 15 residues. The chain's CDR3 is CSDPTEALNQETQYF. The CDR3, as DNA: TGCAGTGACCCGACAGAAGCTCTCAACCAAGAGACCCAGTACTTC.

This clonotype was seen only once. A junction end diverges from the germline sequence, so it may reflect a read error. This chain uses TRBV7-7 with TRBJ2-7, with a tentative D call TRBD2 (6 bases). CDR3 size: 13 residues. In germline, CDR1 is SSHAT, CDR2 FNYEAQ (reference sequence). The CDR3, as DNA: TGTGCTAGCAGCTCCGGGACTCTCTACGAGCAGTACTTC. Translated, it gives CASSSGTLYEQYF.

The chain is built from TRBV9 and TRBJ2-5; TRBD2 matches 12 bases. The CDR3 contains 16 residues. CDR1 and CDR2 from the germline V gene are SGDLS and YYNGEE. Losses at the gene ends were 4 bases for V and 1 base for J; bases not matched to a gene: 5. The CDR3 spells CASSIGTSGPQETQYF. Written as DNA, the CDR3 is TGTGCCAGCAGCATAGGGACTAGCGGGCCCCAAGAGACCCAGTACTTC.

This sequence joins TRBV30 and TRBJ2-2; weak D call: TRBD1 (5 bases). Germline V gene sequence: CDR1 GTSNPN, CDR2 SVGIG (reference sequence). V shed 2 bases and J shed 6 bases, with 10 bases lying between them. This CDR3 comprises 13 residues. The CDR3 region has the DNA TGTGCCTGGAGTACAGGAACGGCCGGGGAGCTGTTTTTT. This codes for CAWSTGTAGELFF.

This chain joins TRBV4-2 and TRBJ2-7, with unresolved D. Germline-derived CDR1 and CDR2 are LGHNA and YNFKEQ. The CDR3 extends over 14 amino acids. The V end lost 1 base, the J end lost 6 bases, and 13 bases lay between the germline ends. In DNA form, the CDR3 reads TGTGCCAGCAGCCAAGTTGACCAGTTAGTCGAGCAGTACTTC. It yields the protein CASSQVDQLVEQYF.

The table lists this clonotype with many counts. The chain carries TRBV20-1 and TRBJ2-5; D is uncertain. The germline CDR1 and CDR2 sequences are DFQATT and SNEGSKA (reference sequence). The length of the CDR3 is 9 residues. CDR3 protein: CGISETQYF. The CDR3 DNA follows: TGCGGCATCAGTGAGACCCAGTACTTC.

The chain combines TRBV12-3 or TRBV12-4 with TRBJ2-5; D may be TRBD1 (6 bases). V gave up 6 bases and J gave up 3 bases, with 8 bases separating them. This CDR3 has 12 residues. The CDR3 DNA reads as TGTGCCAGCAGAAAGGGGGAAGAGACCCAGTACTTC. It translates to CASRKGEETQYF.

The chain has TRBV6-1 and TRBJ1-2; D possibly corresponds to TRBD1 (6 bases). Germline CDR1 and CDR2: MNHNS and SASEGT. The CDR3 runs to 15 residues. V was cut by 6 bases and J by 9 bases, with 23 bases left in between. The CDR3 nucleotides read TGTGCCAGCAGGACCGCACAGGGAGGGTCGCGGAGCTACACCTTC. As protein: CASRTAQGGSRSYTF.

The table lists this clonotype with a few counts. The V and J genes are TRBV29-1 and TRBJ2-2, with D unclear. This CDR3 spans 13 amino acids. In germline, CDR1 is SQVTM, CDR2 ANQGSEA. V shed 6 bases and J shed 1 base, with 9 bases lying between them. CDR3 DNA: TGCAGCGTGGTGCCCCGGAACACCGGGGAGCTGTTTTTT. Translating gives CSVVPRNTGELFF.

A few counts support this clonotype. The rearrangement uses TRBV20-1 and TRBJ2-1; possibly TRBD2 for D (6 bases). Between the trimmed V and J ends, which lost 4 bases and 4 bases, there was a span of 11 bases. There are 13 residues in the CDR3. The V gene's germline CDR1 is DFQATT and CDR2 SNEGSKA (reference sequence). The CDR3 nucleotides read TGCAGTGCTAATCGGGACTCGTACAATGAGCAGTTCTTC. Translating gives CSANRDSYNEQFF.

The V call is TRBV4-1, the J call TRBJ2-5; D gene ambiguous. This CDR3 region has 15 residues. V gave up 1 base and J gave up 1 base, with 10 bases separating them. The germline V gene encodes CDR1 MGHRA and CDR2 YSYEKL. Here the CDR3 reads CASSQAPPSQETQYF. Here the CDR3 DNA reads TGCGCCAGCAGCCAAGCGCCACCTAGCCAAGAGACCCAGTACTTC.

This clonotype has only a few counts. The chain recombines TRBV29-1 with TRBJ1-3; 10 bases agree with TRBD1. Trimming cost V 4 bases and J 5 bases; bases outside gene matches: 2. CDR3 length: 13 amino acids. CDR1 and CDR2 (germline): SQVTM, ANQGSEA. The CDR3 loop reads CSVAGQGRNTIYF. The CDR3 bases are TGCAGCGTTGCGGGACAGGGGAGAAACACCATATATTTT.

This clonotype was counted a few times. V is TRBV20-1 and J is TRBJ1-1; TRBD1 matches at 7 bases. Trimming at V came to 1 base and at J to 4 bases, leaving 6 bases not matched to a gene. This CDR3 is built from 14 residues. CDR1 DFQATT and CDR2 SNEGSKA come from the germline V gene (reference sequence). The CDR3 region has the DNA TGCAGTGCTAGAGGTAATCCAGGGGGCACTGAAGCTTTCTTT. It specifies CSARGNPGGTEAFF.

In this sample, this clonotype turned up a few times. This may be a read error: a much more frequent sequence differs by one nucleotide. This chain connects TRBV4-3 to TRBJ2-3, with D hard to call. The length of the CDR3 is 13 residues. Germline V CDR1 and CDR2: LGHNA, YSLEER. The V and J ends lost 0 bases and 3 bases respectively, with 4 bases between them. The CDR3 sequence: CASSQDLTDTQYF. In DNA form, the CDR3 reads TGCGCCAGCAGCCAAGATTTGACAGATACGCAGTATTTT.